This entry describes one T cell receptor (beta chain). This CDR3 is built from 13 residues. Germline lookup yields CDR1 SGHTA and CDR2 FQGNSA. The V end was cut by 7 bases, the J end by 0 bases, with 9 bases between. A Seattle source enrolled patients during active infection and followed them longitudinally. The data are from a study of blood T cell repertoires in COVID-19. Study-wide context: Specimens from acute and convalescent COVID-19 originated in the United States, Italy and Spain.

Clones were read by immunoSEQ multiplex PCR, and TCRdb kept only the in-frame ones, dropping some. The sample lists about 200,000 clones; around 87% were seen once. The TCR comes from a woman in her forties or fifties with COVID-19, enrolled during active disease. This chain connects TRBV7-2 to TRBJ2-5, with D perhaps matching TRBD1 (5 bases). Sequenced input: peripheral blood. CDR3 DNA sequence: TGTGCCAGCACCAAGACAGACCAAGAGACCCAGTACTTC. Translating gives CASTKTDQETQYF.